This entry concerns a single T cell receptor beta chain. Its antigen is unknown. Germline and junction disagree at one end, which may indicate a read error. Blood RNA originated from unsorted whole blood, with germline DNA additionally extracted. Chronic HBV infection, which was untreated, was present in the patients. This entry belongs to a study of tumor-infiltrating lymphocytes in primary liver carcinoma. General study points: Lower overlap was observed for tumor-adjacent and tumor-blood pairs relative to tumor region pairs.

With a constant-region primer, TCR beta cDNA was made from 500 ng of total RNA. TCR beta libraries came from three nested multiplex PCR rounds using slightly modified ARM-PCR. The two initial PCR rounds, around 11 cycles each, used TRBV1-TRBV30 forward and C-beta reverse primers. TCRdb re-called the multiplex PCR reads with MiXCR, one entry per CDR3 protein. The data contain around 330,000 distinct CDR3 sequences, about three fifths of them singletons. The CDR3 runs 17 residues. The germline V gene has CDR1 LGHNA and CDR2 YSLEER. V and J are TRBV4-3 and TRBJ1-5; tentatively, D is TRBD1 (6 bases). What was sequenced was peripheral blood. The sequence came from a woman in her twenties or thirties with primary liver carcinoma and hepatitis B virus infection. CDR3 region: CASSQGLRRGGNQPQHF. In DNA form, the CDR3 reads TGTGCCAGCAGCCAGGGGTTAAGACGGGGAGGGAATCAGCCCCAGCATTTT.